This is a list of T cell receptor beta chains from one sample in a study of CD8 T cell repertoires and HIV-1 epitope variants. Data came from immunoSEQ multiplex PCR; TCRdb stores just in-frame clones and leaves some out. The repertoire holds tens of thousands of clones, with more than 65% as singletons. Material: uncultured baseline CD8+ T cells from peripheral blood mononuclear cells (PBMCs). Every receptor here comes from a male donor with HIV. Each CDR3 is given with its conserved first and last residue. The order of the fields is CDR3 DNA, CDR3 protein, V gene, clone size, D gene, J gene. The D gene is left open where the match is weak. Clone size is given for some rows only: seen once, a few or many times, or a class if the clone is expanded.

TGTGCCAGCAGCTTGCTGGAGGGGGACGACGAGCAGTACTTC | CASSLLEGDDEQYF | TRBV5-6 | few | . | TRBJ2-7
TGTGCCATCAGTGCCACCGGACGGGGGGCCCTCGACACTGAAGCTTTCTTT | CAISATGRGALDTEAFF | TRBV10-3 | . | . | TRBJ1-1
TGTGCCAGCAGCGTAGTTGGGGGAGGGCCGACAGATACGCAGTATTTT | CASSVVGGGPTDTQYF | TRBV9 | . | TRBD2 | TRBJ2-3
TGTGCCAGCAGCTTCAGAAGCGGGAGTTACAATGAGCAGTTCTTC | CASSFRSGSYNEQFF | TRBV11-3 | . | TRBD2 | TRBJ2-1
TGCGCCAGCAGCTTGGTAGCTAGCGGGAGCTACGAGCAGTACTTC | CASSLVASGSYEQYF | TRBV5-1 | few | TRBD2 | TRBJ2-7
TGTGCCACCAGCAGAGATCCGCAGGGAAGTCAGCCCCAGCATTTT | CATSRDPQGSQPQHF | TRBV15 | . | . | TRBJ1-5
TGTGCCAGCGAGAGGACAGGGCAAGGGCATGGCTACACCTTC | CASERTGQGHGYTF | TRBV5-4 | many | TRBD1 | TRBJ1-2
TGCGCCAGCAGCCAAATCAATTGGGAGGGGGTTAACGAGCAGTACTTC | CASSQINWEGVNEQYF | TRBV4-3 | few | . | TRBJ2-7
TGTGCCAGCAGTTTATCCTGGGGGTTTAATAATGAGCAGTTCTTC | CASSLSWGFNNEQFF | TRBV27 | few | . | TRBJ2-1
TGTGCCAGCAGTTTACTCGGGCCAGGGAATTCACCCCTCCACTTT | CASSLLGPGNSPLHF | TRBV27 | . | . | TRBJ1-6
TGTGCCAGCAGTGAACTAGCGAGAGGGGGATCCTACAATGAGCAGTTCTTC | CASSELARGGSYNEQFF | TRBV6-1 | . | . | TRBJ2-1
TGTGCCTGGAGTTCACCAGGAATGGGTGGCTACACCTTC | CAWSSPGMGGYTF | TRBV30 | . | . | TRBJ1-2